The 20 T cell receptor beta chains below were found in one sample sequenced in a study of neurological immune-mediated disorders. TCRdb analysed the 5' RACE reads with MiXCR anew, one entry per CDR3 protein. The top ten hold roughly 1.3% of the sample, which has approximately 40,000 distinct CDR3 sequences, roughly 12% seen once. Specimen: PBMCs. The receptors shown here come from a female donor in good health.

The sample holds many counts of this clonotype. The chain carries TRBV12-3 or TRBV12-4 and TRBJ1-1; D perhaps matches TRBD1 (5 bases). CDR3 length: 13 residues. The V and J ends lost 7 bases and 4 bases respectively, with 13 bases between them. CDR3 bases: TGTGCCAGCAACGGGGGGGTGAGCACTGAAGCTTTCTTT. Protein product: CASNGGVSTEAFF.

This clonotype was recorded many times. This chain joins TRBV5-1 and TRBJ2-5; 8 bases map to TRBD1. The J segment lost 5 bases and the V segment lost 0 bases, leaving 6 bases of the junction unmatched. Germline V lookup: CDR1 SGHRS, CDR2 YFSETQ. The CDR3 loop spans 15 amino acids. CDR3 sequence: CASSLEGRTGETQYF. The DNA of the CDR3 is TGCGCCAGCAGCTTGGAAGGGAGGACAGGGGAGACCCAGTACTTC.

This clonotype was picked up a small number of times. V usage is TRBV20-1 and J usage is TRBJ2-3; D might be TRBD2 (6 bases). Trimming removed 4 bases at V and 4 bases at J, with 18 bases between. Germline-derived CDR1 and CDR2 are DFQATT and SNEGSKA (reference sequence). This CDR3 is 15 amino acids long. The CDR3 DNA sequence: TGCAGTGCTATTCCAAGACTAGGTATGGCAGATACGCAGTATTTT. Translating gives CSAIPRLGMADTQYF.

This clonotype was seen many times. The J gene is TRBJ1-2, the V gene TRBV5-1; D uncertain. V dropped 4 bases and J dropped 5 bases, with 15 bases sitting between them. The CDR3 loop spans 14 amino acids. CDR1 and CDR2 from the germline V gene are SGHRS and YFSETQ. The CDR3 region is CASSEGRILYGYTF. Written as DNA, the CDR3 is TGCGCCAGCAGCGAAGGACGGATTTTGTATGGCTACACCTTC.

The V and J genes are TRBV6-2 or TRBV6-3 and TRBJ2-7; 8 bases are a match to TRBD1. The CDR3 spans 16 residues. Germline assignment: CDR1 MNHEY and CDR2 SVGEGT. Germline trimming cut 1 base from V and 2 bases from J; bases unmatched to any gene: 7. The CDR3 spells CASSYFRAGGTYEQYF. In DNA form, the CDR3 reads TGTGCCAGCAGTTACTTCCGCGCAGGGGGCACCTACGAGCAGTACTTC.

The chain couples TRBV6-6 to TRBJ2-7; 7 nucleotides match TRBD1. The germline CDR1 and CDR2 sequences are MNHNY and SVGAGI (reference sequence). The V segment lost 7 bases and the J segment 13 bases; nucleotides outside the gene matches: 22. There are 15 residues in the CDR3. The CDR3 DNA is TGTGCCAGCATCCAAGGGGGCTCGCGCTCCTACGAGCCTTACTTC. It yields the protein CASIQGGSRSYEPYF.

A word on this clonotype: The junction does not match germline at one end; this may be a read error. The chain links TRBV5-1 to TRBJ2-1; 11 bases line up with TRBD2. The germline CDR1 and CDR2 sequences are SGHRS and YFSETQ. The CDR3 spans 16 residues. The CDR3 loop is CATSPLRLAGLNEQFF. The CDR3 nucleotides read TGCGCCACCAGCCCTCTTCGACTAGCGGGACTGAATGAGCAGTTCTTC.

This clonotype was observed at least ten times. The chain uses TRBV4-1 and TRBJ2-4, with TRBD1 matching 8 bases. V shed 0 bases and J 9 bases; nucleotides not matched to a gene: 7. The CDR3 contains 15 residues. CDR1 MGHRA and CDR2 YSYEKL come from the germline V gene. The CDR3 nucleotides are TGCGCCAGCAGCCAAGACGACAGGGGTAGTAGCATTCAGTACTTC. It codes for CASSQDDRGSSIQYF.

This clonotype came up many times. This chain uses TRBV5-1 with TRBJ2-1; possible D gene TRBD1, 5 bases. The CDR3 length is 17 residues. V was shortened by 3 bases and J by 4 bases, with 20 bases between the two germline ends. CDR1 and CDR2 from the germline V gene are SGHRS and YFSETQ. CDR3: CASSSRQLDKRYNEQFF. In DNA form, the CDR3 reads TGCGCCAGCAGCTCACGCCAACTGGACAAACGATACAATGAGCAGTTCTTC.

This clonotype was observed many times. The V call is TRBV9, the J call TRBJ1-1; D possibly corresponds to TRBD1 (6 bases). The length of the CDR3 is 16 residues. V shed 4 bases and J shed 10 bases, with 26 bases lying between them. Germline assignment: CDR1 SGDLS and CDR2 YYNGEE. CDR3 residues: CASSPPGLGGTPRAFF. In DNA form, the CDR3 reads TGTGCCAGCAGCCCCCCGGGGCTAGGGGGGACGCCTAGAGCTTTCTTT. Complete variable domain (other parts from reference TRBV9 and TRBJ1-1): DSGVTQTPKHLITATGQRVTLRCSPRSGDLSVYWYQQSLDQGLQFLIQYYNGEERAKGNILERFSAQQFPDLHSELNLSSLELGDSALYFCASSPPGLGGTPRAFFGQGTRLTVV.

About this clonotype: A much more abundant neighbour one base away suggests this may be a read error. The chain uses TRBV5-1 and TRBJ2-7; D is undetermined. Germline-derived CDR1 and CDR2 are SGHRS and YFSETQ. This CDR3 comprises 12 residues. The CDR3 protein is CASSLTAGEQHF. For the CDR3, the DNA is TGCGCCAGCAGCTTAACGGCTGGCGAGCAGCACTTC.

On this clonotype itself: One base away lies a much larger clone, so this may be a sequencing read error. The rearrangement links TRBV9 to TRBJ2-3; D gene uncertain. Germline CDR1 is SGDLS and CDR2 is YYNGEE. This CDR3 has 14 residues. CDR3 sequence: CVSSVPHLGDTQYF. DNA for the CDR3: TGTGTCAGCAGCGTCCCCCACCTGGGAGATACGCAGTATTTT.

By share, this clonotype counts as medium-sized (0.01 to 0.1%). The chain is built from TRBV6-5 and TRBJ1-4; D ambiguous. Germline V gives CDR1 MNHEY, CDR2 SVGAGI. The CDR3 loop spans 15 amino acids. V dropped 2 bases and J dropped 0 bases, with 7 bases sitting between them. Written as DNA, the CDR3 is TGTGCCAGCAGTTACGAAGGAGCAACTAATGAAAAACTGTTTTTT. It yields the protein CASSYEGATNEKLFF.

In its sample, this clonotype was seen a few times. The chain is built from TRBV12-3 or TRBV12-4 and TRBJ2-3; D gene uncertain. The CDR3 length is 14 residues. The V and J ends lost 1 base and 5 bases respectively, with 10 bases between them. The DNA for the CDR3 is TGTGCCAGCAGTTTAGGATCCCTCGGAGATACGCAGTATTTT. It is translated as CASSLGSLGDTQYF.

This clonotype was seen at least ten times. The chain is built from TRBV7-2 and TRBJ1-1; D is possibly TRBD1 (5 bases). Germline CDR1 SGHTA, CDR2 FQGNSA. Trimming shortened V by 1 base and J by 8 bases, and 14 bases separated the two germline ends. The CDR3 loop spans 14 amino acids. CDR3 protein: CASSLVRVRDEAFF. The CDR3 region has the DNA TGTGCCAGCAGCTTAGTTCGCGTTAGGGACGAAGCTTTCTTT.

The chain employs TRBV7-6 and TRBJ1-1, with no clear D. The length of the CDR3 is 14 residues. Germline CDR1 reads SGHVS; CDR2 reads FNYEAQ. Trimming cost V 3 bases and J 0 bases, with 8 bases left between them. CDR3 sequence: CASSLGGVNTEAFF. The DNA for the CDR3 is TGTGCCAGCAGCTTGGGAGGAGTGAACACTGAAGCTTTCTTT.

This clonotype was found a few times. J is TRBJ2-1 and V is TRBV19, with 9 bases that match TRBD2. Germline V gene sequence: CDR1 LNHDA, CDR2 SQIVND (reference sequence). V lost 3 bases and J lost 0; bases outside the gene matches: 6. The CDR3 totals 17 residues. As DNA, the CDR3 is TGTGCCAGTAGTATGATAATAGCGGGAGACTCCTACAATGAGCAGTTCTTC. This codes for CASSMIIAGDSYNEQFF.

As to this clonotype: One end of the junction does not line up with germline, which may come from a read error. In DNA, the CDR3 is TGCGCCAGCAGCTGGACAGGGTCCTGCAATGAGCACTTCTTC. Its protein is CASSWTGSCNEHFF. The gene calls are TRBV5-1 and TRBJ2-1, with 8 bases fitting TRBD1. Germline CDR1 and CDR2: SGHRS and YFSETQ. The CDR3 has 14 residues.

In this sample, this clonotype turned up many times. The chain has TRBV2 and TRBJ2-1; possible D gene TRBD1, 6 bases. The germline gives CDR1 SNHLY, CDR2 FYNNEI. CDR3 length: 12 residues. V lost 7 bases to trimming and J lost 9 bases, with 13 bases between them. The CDR3 here is CASTQGGFEQFF. The DNA of the CDR3 is TGTGCCAGCACCCAAGGGGGTTTTGAGCAGTTCTTC.

This clonotype was found many times. The genes are TRBV20-1 and TRBJ2-3, with 8 bases matching TRBD2. Trimming at V came to 5 bases and at J to 5 bases, leaving 12 bases not matched to a gene. The CDR3 is 15 residues long. Germline V gene sequence: CDR1 DFQATT, CDR2 SNEGSKA (reference sequence). The CDR3, as DNA: TGCAGTGCTCCTTCGGGGGGGGCAGTACTAGATACGCAGTATTTT. Translated, it gives CSAPSGGAVLDTQYF.